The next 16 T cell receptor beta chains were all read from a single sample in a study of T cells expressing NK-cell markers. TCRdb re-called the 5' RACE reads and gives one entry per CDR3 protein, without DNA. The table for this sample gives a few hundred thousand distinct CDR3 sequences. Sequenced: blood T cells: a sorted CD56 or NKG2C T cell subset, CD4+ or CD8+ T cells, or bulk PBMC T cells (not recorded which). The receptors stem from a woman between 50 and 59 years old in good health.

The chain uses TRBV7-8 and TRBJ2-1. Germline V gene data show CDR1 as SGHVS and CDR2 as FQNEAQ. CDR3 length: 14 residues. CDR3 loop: CASSLHRSADEQFF.

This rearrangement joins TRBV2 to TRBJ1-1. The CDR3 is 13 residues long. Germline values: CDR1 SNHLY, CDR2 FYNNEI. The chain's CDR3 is CASSEGEGTEAFF.

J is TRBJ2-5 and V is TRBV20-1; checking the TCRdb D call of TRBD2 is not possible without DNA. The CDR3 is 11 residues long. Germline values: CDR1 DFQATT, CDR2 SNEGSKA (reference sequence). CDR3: CSALGASAQYF.

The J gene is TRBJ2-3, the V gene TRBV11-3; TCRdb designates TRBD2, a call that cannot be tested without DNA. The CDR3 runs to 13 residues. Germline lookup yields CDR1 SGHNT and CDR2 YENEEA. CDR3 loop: CASSDTSLDTQYF.

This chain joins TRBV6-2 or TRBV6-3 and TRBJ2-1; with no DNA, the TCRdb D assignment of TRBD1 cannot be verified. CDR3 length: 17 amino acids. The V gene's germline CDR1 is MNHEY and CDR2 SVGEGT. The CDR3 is CASSHGTGTGSYNEQFF.

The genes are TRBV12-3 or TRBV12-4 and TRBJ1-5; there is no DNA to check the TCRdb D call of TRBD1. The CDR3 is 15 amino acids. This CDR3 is CASSNRVASNQPQHF.

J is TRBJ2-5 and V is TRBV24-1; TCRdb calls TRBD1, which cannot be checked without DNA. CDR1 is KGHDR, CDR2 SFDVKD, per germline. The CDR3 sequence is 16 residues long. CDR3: CATSDARDGRGETQYF.

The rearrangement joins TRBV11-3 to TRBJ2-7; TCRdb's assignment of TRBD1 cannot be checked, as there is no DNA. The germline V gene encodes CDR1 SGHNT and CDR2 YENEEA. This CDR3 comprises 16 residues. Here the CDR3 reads CASRHKTGNSLNEQYF.

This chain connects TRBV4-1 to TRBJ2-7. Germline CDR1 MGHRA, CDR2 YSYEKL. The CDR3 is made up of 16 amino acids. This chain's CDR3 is CASSQVTNTIAYEQYF.

The CDR3 sequence is CASSDGLAGDNEQFF. The V and J genes are TRBV2 and TRBJ2-1; with no DNA, the TCRdb D assignment of TRBD2 cannot be verified. The germline gives CDR1 SNHLY, CDR2 FYNNEI. The CDR3 spans 15 residues.

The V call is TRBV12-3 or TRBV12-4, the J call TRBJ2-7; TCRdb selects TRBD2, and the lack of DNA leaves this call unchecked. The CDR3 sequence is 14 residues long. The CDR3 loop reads CASSPHSGSYEQYF.

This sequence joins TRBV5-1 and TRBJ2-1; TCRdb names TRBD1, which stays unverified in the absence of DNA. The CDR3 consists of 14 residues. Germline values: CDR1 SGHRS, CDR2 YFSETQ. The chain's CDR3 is CASSLQGAGNEQFF.

The CDR3 sequence is CASSLERGLETQYF. This chain connects TRBV11-2 to TRBJ2-5; no DNA is available, so the TRBD1 call from TCRdb remains unchecked. The V gene's germline CDR1 is SGHAT and CDR2 FQNNGV. CDR3 length: 14 amino acids. The full variable domain, completed using reference TRBV11-2 and TRBJ2-5, is EAGVAQSPRYKIIEKRQSVAFWCNPISGHATLYWYQQILGQGPKLLIQFQNNGVVDDSQLPKDRFSAERLKGVDSTLKIQPAKLEDSAVYLCASSLERGLETQYFGPGTRLLVL.

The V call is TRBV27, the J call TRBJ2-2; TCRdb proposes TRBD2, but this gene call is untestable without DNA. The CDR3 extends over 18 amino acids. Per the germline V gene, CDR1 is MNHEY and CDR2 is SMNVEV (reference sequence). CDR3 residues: CVSSLTSLSGRASGELFF.

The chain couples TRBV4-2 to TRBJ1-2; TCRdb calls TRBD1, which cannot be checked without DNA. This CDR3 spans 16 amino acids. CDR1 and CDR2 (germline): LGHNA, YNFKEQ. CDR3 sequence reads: CASSQKTGRYNYGYTF.

The CDR3 sequence is CASRSSGRTYNEQFF. V and J are TRBV12-3 or TRBV12-4 and TRBJ2-1; lacking DNA, the TRBD2 call made by TCRdb goes unchecked. The CDR3 is 15 amino acids.